Each of the 24 T cell receptor beta chains below was sequenced from the same sample in a study of T cells expressing NK-cell markers. TCRdb processed the 5' RACE reads again and assigns one entry to each CDR3 protein, with no DNA. The specimen's table records a few hundred thousand distinct CDR3 sequences. The material sequenced was blood T cells: a sorted CD56 or NKG2C T cell subset, CD4+ or CD8+ T cells, or bulk PBMC T cells (not recorded which). The receptors shown here come from a man between 18 and 69 years old in good health.

The chain carries TRBV27 and TRBJ1-2; TCRdb gives TRBD1 as the D gene, but with no DNA this cannot be confirmed. CDR1 is MNHEY and CDR2 is SMNVEV in the germline V gene (reference sequence). This CDR3 contains 16 residues. The CDR3 loop reads CASSLFSQGSAYGYTF.

The rearrangement links TRBV5-5 to TRBJ2-2. Germline-derived CDR1 and CDR2 are SGHKS and YYEKEE (reference sequence). The CDR3 contains 13 residues. CDR3 protein: CASNRQNTGELFF.

The chain joins TRBV9 to TRBJ2-1; no DNA is available, so the TRBD1 call from TCRdb remains unchecked. The CDR3 extends over 15 amino acids. From germline, CDR1 is SGDLS and CDR2 YYNGEE. The chain's CDR3 is CASSGTGADYNEQFF.

The gene calls are TRBV12-3 or TRBV12-4 and TRBJ1-1; TCRdb outputs TRBD1, but without DNA this stays unchecked. The CDR3 loop spans 14 amino acids. The CDR3 protein is CASSLTGKNTEAFF.

This chain joins TRBV3-1 and TRBJ1-3. The CDR3 consists of 13 residues. Germline V lookup: CDR1 LGHDT, CDR2 YNNKEL (reference sequence). This chain's CDR3 is CASSTHSGNTIYF.

The rearrangement joins TRBV23-1 to TRBJ2-5. TRBV23-1 is sorted into the ORF group, with uncertain function. This CDR3 is built from 14 residues. The CDR3 region is CASSEATREETQYF.

The rearrangement joins TRBV29-1 to TRBJ2-1; absent DNA, TCRdb's TRBD2 call cannot be checked. The CDR3 covers 17 residues. Germline assignment: CDR1 SQVTM and CDR2 ANQGSEA. CDR3 sequence: CSVDILASGGGDNEQFF.

The chain has TRBV2 and TRBJ1-1. Germline V gives CDR1 SNHLY, CDR2 FYNNEI. The CDR3 is 14 amino acids. The CDR3: CASIRSQMNTEAFF.

This rearrangement joins TRBV19 to TRBJ2-1; the D gene TCRdb calls, TRBD2, cannot be checked with no DNA. In germline, CDR1 is LNHDA, CDR2 SQIVND (reference sequence). The CDR3 extends over 16 amino acids. The CDR3 loop is CASQDVASGGLDEQFF.

The chain uses TRBV27 and TRBJ2-7; absent DNA, TCRdb's TRBD2 call cannot be checked. The CDR3 consists of 13 residues. Germline CDR1 and CDR2: MNHEY and SMNVEV (reference sequence). CDR3 loop: CATGRNSIGEQYF.

The CDR3 spells CASKKQGLPYGYTF. This chain links TRBV6-1 with TRBJ1-2; TCRdb designates TRBD1, a call that cannot be tested without DNA. This CDR3 comprises 14 residues. Germline V gene data show CDR1 as MNHNS and CDR2 as SASEGT.

This chain joins TRBV11-2 and TRBJ1-3; the TCRdb D gene call, TRBD1, has no DNA to confirm it. CDR3 length: 16 residues. Germline V gene data show CDR1 as SGHAT and CDR2 as FQNNGV. This CDR3 reads CASSRNGGLSGNTIYF.

The V call is TRBV7-9, the J call TRBJ2-7. The germline V gene encodes CDR1 SEHNR and CDR2 FQNEAQ (reference sequence). The CDR3 has 14 amino acids. The CDR3 reads CASSLDRGSYEQYF.

CDR3 amino acids: CAISKDRDNTDTQYF. The V call is TRBV10-3, the J call TRBJ2-3; TCRdb designates TRBD1, a call that cannot be tested without DNA. Germline V gene data show CDR1 as ENHRY and CDR2 as SYGVKD. The CDR3 length is 15 residues.

The J gene is TRBJ1-6, the V gene TRBV3-1; the D gene TCRdb calls, TRBD1, cannot be checked with no DNA. The CDR3 loop spans 15 amino acids. Germline loops: CDR1 LGHDT, CDR2 YNNKEL (reference sequence). The CDR3 region is CASSNAGTDNSPLHF.

The chain joins TRBV27 to TRBJ2-7. The CDR3 consists of 12 residues. Per germline, CDR1 MNHEY and CDR2 SMNVEV (reference sequence). This CDR3 is CASSTEMDEQYF.

CDR3 sequence: CSASSERGTEAFF. V gene TRBV20-1 combines with J gene TRBJ1-1; TCRdb gives TRBD1 as the D gene, but with no DNA this cannot be confirmed. The CDR3 totals 13 residues. Looked up from germline, CDR1 is DFQATT and CDR2 is SNEGSKA (reference sequence).

The rearrangement links TRBV20-1 to TRBJ2-7. The CDR3 sequence is 15 residues long. Per the germline V gene, CDR1 is DFQATT and CDR2 is SNEGSKA (reference sequence). CDR3 amino acids: CSARETQKGTYEQYF.

J is TRBJ2-7 and V is TRBV12-5; TCRdb names TRBD1, which stays unverified in the absence of DNA. Per germline, CDR1 LGHNT and CDR2 FRNRAP. The CDR3 runs to 16 residues. The CDR3 protein is CASGLVVTGGIYEQYF.

This sequence joins TRBV6-1 and TRBJ2-7. Germline V lookup: CDR1 MNHNS, CDR2 SASEGT. There are 13 residues in the CDR3. CDR3 residues: CASSTQPIYEQYF.

The V gene is TRBV7-7, the J gene TRBJ2-3; the D call from TCRdb, TRBD1, cannot be confirmed without DNA. This CDR3 spans 14 amino acids. The germline CDR1 and CDR2 sequences are SSHAT and FNYEAQ (reference sequence). The CDR3 spells CASSSTGLADTQYF.

The chain combines TRBV7-2 with TRBJ2-7. The V gene's germline CDR1 is SGHTA and CDR2 FQGNSA. The CDR3 is made up of 13 amino acids. CDR3 loop: CASSVTASYEQYF.

The chain employs TRBV11-3 and TRBJ2-7. This CDR3 contains 14 residues. From germline, CDR1 is SGHNT and CDR2 YENEEA. Here the CDR3 reads CASSLSGSLSLQYF.

J is TRBJ2-7 and V is TRBV27; there is no DNA to check the TCRdb D call of TRBD1. Germline-derived CDR1 and CDR2 are MNHEY and SMNVEV (reference sequence). The CDR3 extends over 15 amino acids. The CDR3 is CASSSLGGGQDEQYF.